The clone carrying this TCR beta chain was detected a few times. Its antigen is still unknown. The data derive from a study of T cell responses to AZD1222 COVID-19 vaccine. General study results and limits: Of the AZD1222 recipients, only five or six were seropositive at baseline. Repertoire samples came only from after the peak T cell response.

The repertoire was sequenced with immunoSEQ multiplex PCR; TCRdb's copy has only in-frame clones and lacks some. Among roughly 120,000 clones listed, around 90% were seen once. There are 14 residues in the CDR3. V shed 4 bases and J shed 6 bases, with 12 bases lying between them. Per the germline V gene, CDR1 is SGHTA and CDR2 is FQGNSA. This clonotype originated in an adult in good health. This rearrangement joins TRBV7-2 to TRBJ2-2; D may be TRBD1 (7 bases). Sequenced material: peripheral blood, taken on day 0 of AZD1222 vaccination. The CDR3 reads CASSWQGGPGELFF. DNA of the CDR3: TGTGCCAGCAGCTGGCAGGGGGGACCCGGGGAGCTGTTTTTT.